The count of the clone carrying this T cell receptor beta chain is one. Germline V CDR1 and CDR2: SGHDN, FVKESK. With V trimmed by 0 bases and J by 3 bases, 13 bases remained unmatched. The CDR3 has 19 amino acids. This specimen belongs to a study of blood T cell repertoires in COVID-19. Data came from immunoSEQ multiplex PCR; TCRdb stores just in-frame clones and leaves some out. The sample consists of roughly 500,000 clones, around nine tenths of them appearing once. This receptor was taken from a woman aged 55-70 years who had recovered from COVID-19. Input material: PBMCs or T cells enriched from blood (not recorded which). The chain has TRBV14 and TRBJ1-2; TRBD1 matches at 10 bases. The CDR3 sequence is CASSQDGWIGTGVDYGYTF. Written as DNA, the CDR3 is TGTGCCAGCAGCCAAGATGGGTGGATTGGGACAGGGGTTGACTATGGCTACACCTTC.